These 20 T cell receptor beta chains came from one sample sequenced in a study of T cells in localized non-small cell lung cancer. Repertoires were generated with immunoSEQ multiplex PCR, while TCRdb's copy carries only in-frame clones and drops some. The data show 65,000 to 95,000 clones, 60% to 85% seen once. The source material was PBMCs, sampled before any cancer treatment. The source of these receptors is a man between 40 and 75 years old with stage II squamous cell lung carcinoma.

The chain couples TRBV30 to TRBJ2-3, with 9 nucleotides matching TRBD2. The CDR3 contains 15 residues. CDR1 GTSNPN and CDR2 SVGIG come from the germline V gene (reference sequence). V lost 5 bases and J lost 2; bases outside the gene matches: 8. DNA for the CDR3: TGTGCCTGGGTCTGGGCTAGCGGGACCACAGATACGCAGTATTTT. Its protein is CAWVWASGTTDTQYF.

This sequence joins TRBV29-1 and TRBJ2-7; TRBD1 matches 7 bases. Unmatched junction bases numbered 7, after V lost 8 bases and J lost 0 bases. CDR1 is SQVTM, CDR2 ANQGSEA, per germline. The length of the CDR3 is 13 residues. This CDR3 reads CSYTTGTSYEQYF. The CDR3 DNA sequence: TGCAGCTATACGACAGGGACCTCCTACGAGCAGTACTTC.

This chain joins TRBV28 and TRBJ2-5, with D hard to call. This CDR3 is 11 amino acids long. Trimming took 1 base from V and 4 from J, leaving 1 base between them. Per germline, CDR1 MDHEN and CDR2 SYDVKM. The CDR3 loop reads CASSLSETQYF. In DNA form, the CDR3 reads TGTGCCAGCAGTTTATCAGAGACCCAGTACTTC.

V gene TRBV19 combines with J gene TRBJ2-7, with 9 bases fitting TRBD1. The CDR3 is made up of 14 amino acids. From germline, CDR1 is LNHDA and CDR2 SQIVND (reference sequence). Trimming cost V 8 bases and J 5 bases; bases outside gene matches: 10. For the CDR3, the DNA is TGTGCCAGTGGCCAGCCGGGACAGGGTAACGAGCAGTACTTC. It yields the protein CASGQPGQGNEQYF.

Only one count was recorded for this clone. The chain employs TRBV9 and TRBJ2-1, with TRBD2 matching over 12 bases. Losses at the gene ends were 3 bases for V and 9 bases for J; bases not matched to a gene: 10. The V gene's germline CDR1 is SGDLS and CDR2 YYNGEE. The CDR3 is 16 amino acids. CDR3 coding DNA: TGTGCCAGCAGCGAGAGGACTAGCGGGACCTTCCGTGAGCAGTTCTTC. It specifies CASSERTSGTFREQFF.

DNA of the CDR3: TGCAGCGCTGCCAGGGGTGGGCCCCAAGAGACCCAGTACTTC. This translates into CSAARGGPQETQYF. The rearrangement links TRBV29-1 to TRBJ2-5; the D gene is possibly TRBD1 (6 bases). The CDR3 covers 14 residues. V lost 7 bases and J 1 base, leaving 16 bases between the germline ends. Germline CDR1 SQVTM, CDR2 ANQGSEA.

The rearrangement uses TRBV5-4 and TRBJ1-5, with D unclear. Germline assignment: CDR1 SGHNT and CDR2 YYREEE (reference sequence). The V end lost 1 base, the J end lost 0 bases, and 8 bases lay between the germline ends. This CDR3 spans 15 amino acids. The CDR3 reads CASSLSADSNQPQHF. The CDR3 region has the DNA TGTGCCAGCAGCTTGTCGGCTGATAGCAATCAGCCCCAGCATTTT. Variable domain in full (rest from reference TRBV5-4 and TRBJ1-5): ETGVTQSPTHLIKTRGQQVTLRCSSQSGHNTVSWYQQALGQGPQFIFQYYREEENGRGNFPPRFSGLQFPNYSSELNVNALELDDSALYLCASSLSADSNQPQHFGDGTRLSIL.

This clone was seen a few times. This chain joins TRBV5-1 and TRBJ2-5; TRBD2 agrees at 7 bases. This CDR3 comprises 13 residues. Per the germline V gene, CDR1 is SGHRS and CDR2 is YFSETQ. V lost 2 bases, J lost 4 bases, and 2 bases stayed unmatched. Here the CDR3 DNA reads TGCGCCAGCAGCTTTAGCGGGTCAGAGACCCAGTACTTC. It yields the protein CASSFSGSETQYF. The full variable domain, rest sourced from reference TRBV5-1 and TRBJ2-5, is KAGVTQTPRYLIKTRGQQVTLSCSPISGHRSVSWYQQTPGQGLQFLFEYFSETQRNKGNFPGRFSGRQFSNSRSEMNVSTLELGDSALYLCASSFSGSETQYFGPGTRLLVL.

This clone was counted once. DNA for the CDR3: TGTGCCAGCTCACCACCGGGAACCGGTACGCAGTATTTT. Translated: CASSPPGTGTQYF. The rearrangement joins TRBV18 to TRBJ2-3; D not resolved. The CDR3 sequence is 13 residues long. Germline CDR1 and CDR2: KGHSH and LQKENI. With 0 bases removed from V and 8 bases from J, the gap between germline ends came to 9 bases.

This chain uses TRBV5-1 with TRBJ2-1, with 7 positions matching TRBD1. The V gene's germline CDR1 is SGHRS and CDR2 YFSETQ. CDR3 length: 15 amino acids. V shed 1 base and J 4 bases; nucleotides not matched to a gene: 5. The CDR3 loop reads CASSLWAGGYNEQFF. The CDR3 bases are TGCGCCAGCAGCTTGTGGGCAGGGGGATACAATGAGCAGTTCTTC. Filled out from reference TRBV5-1 and TRBJ2-1, the complete variable domain reads KAGVTQTPRYLIKTRGQQVTLSCSPISGHRSVSWYQQTPGQGLQFLFEYFSETQRNKGNFPGRFSGRQFSNSRSEMNVSTLELGDSALYLCASSLWAGGYNEQFFGPGTRLTVL.

In this sample, this clone turned up a few times. The V and J genes are TRBV7-9 and TRBJ1-2; D may be TRBD1 (5 bases). Between the trimmed V and J ends, which lost 3 bases and 0 bases, there was a span of 8 bases. The germline CDR1 and CDR2 sequences are SEHNR and FQNEAQ (reference sequence). This CDR3 contains 14 residues. The CDR3 DNA reads TGTGCCAGCAGCTTGGAACAGGCTAACTATGGCTACACCTTC. This sequence encodes CASSLEQANYGYTF.

This rearrangement joins TRBV6-5 to TRBJ1-6; D is unclear. The CDR3 is made up of 15 amino acids. Trimming removed 2 bases at V and 0 bases at J, with 5 bases between. CDR1 and CDR2 from the germline V gene are MNHEY and SVGAGI. This chain's CDR3 is CASSYESSYNSPLHF. In nucleotides, the CDR3 is TGTGCCAGCAGTTACGAAAGCTCCTATAATTCACCCCTCCACTTT.

This chain joins TRBV9 and TRBJ2-6; D is perhaps TRBD2 (5 bases). The length of the CDR3 is 21 residues. Germline V lookup: CDR1 SGDLS, CDR2 YYNGEE. Trimming took 0 bases from V and 3 from J, leaving 25 bases between them. The DNA for the CDR3 is TGTGCCAGCAGCGTAGTGGGCCCAGACCGCCTGGACTTTGGTGGGGCCAACGTCCTGACTTTC. Its translation: CASSVVGPDRLDFGGANVLTF.

V is TRBV28 and J is TRBJ1-2; 7 bases map to TRBD1. Losses at the gene ends were 1 base for V and 0 bases for J; bases not matched to a gene: 14. This CDR3 comprises 19 residues. CDR1 is MDHEN, CDR2 SYDVKM, per germline. The CDR3 DNA is TGTGCCAGCAGTTTATCAGGGGGGGGTTGGGCCTCGCCTAACTATGGCTACACCTTC. Protein: CASSLSGGGWASPNYGYTF.

The chain combines TRBV7-2 with TRBJ2-5; D may be TRBD2 (6 bases). The V end was cut by 5 bases, the J end by 4 bases, with 17 bases between. Germline V CDR1 and CDR2: SGHTA, FQGNSA. The length of the CDR3 is 15 residues. The CDR3 DNA reads TGTGCCAGCAGCCCGGACGGGAGTCGACGAGAGACCCAGTACTTC. Its translation is CASSPDGSRRETQYF.

The chain joins TRBV7-3 to TRBJ2-1, with D perhaps TRBD2 (5 bases). The CDR3 length is 13 residues. Trimming stripped 1 base from V and 5 bases from J, with 6 bases between. In germline, CDR1 is SGHTA, CDR2 FQGTGA. The CDR3 is CASSLMGDNEQFF. The CDR3 DNA is TGTGCCAGCAGCTTAATGGGAGACAATGAGCAGTTCTTC.

The V gene is TRBV7-9, the J gene TRBJ1-5; D uncertain. This CDR3 spans 14 amino acids. Between the trimmed V and J ends, which lost 1 base and 4 bases, there was a span of 8 bases. Germline CDR1 reads SEHNR; CDR2 reads FQNEAQ (reference sequence). The chain's CDR3 is CASSLVGRNQPQHF. The CDR3 bases are TGTGCCAGCAGCTTAGTTGGAAGGAATCAGCCCCAGCATTTT. Combining the CDR3 with reference TRBV7-9 and TRBJ1-5 gives the whole variable domain DTGVSQNPRHKITKRGQNVTFRCDPISEHNRLYWYRQTLGQGPEFLTYFQNEAQLEKSRLLSDRFSAERPKGSFSTLEIQRTEQGDSAMYLCASSLVGRNQPQHFGDGTRLSIL.

The genes are TRBV30 and TRBJ2-3, with a possible D match to TRBD1 (5 bases). V lost 1 base and J lost 4, with 12 bases in between. The CDR3 length is 14 residues. Looked up from germline, CDR1 is GTSNPN and CDR2 is SVGIG (reference sequence). DNA of the CDR3: TGTGCCTGGAGTGCGGGTAGGGGCCCAGATACGCAGTATTTT. It specifies CAWSAGRGPDTQYF.

V usage is TRBV9 and J usage is TRBJ1-1, with TRBD1 identical over 10 bases. Germline V gene lookup returns CDR1 SGDLS and CDR2 YYNGEE. The V gene end was trimmed by 4 bases and the J gene end by 3 bases; junction bases not matched to a gene: 6. The CDR3 length is 15 residues. The CDR3 loop reads CASSTRGTGDTEAFF. CDR3 nucleotides: TGTGCCAGCAGCACCAGGGGGACAGGGGACACTGAAGCTTTCTTT.

Here the CDR3 reads CASSSGAGRETQYF. The CDR3 DNA sequence: TGTGCCAGCAGCTCCGGGGCAGGGCGGGAGACCCAGTACTTC. The chain uses TRBV5-4 and TRBJ2-5; possibly TRBD1 or TRBD2 for D (5 bases each). V lost 3 bases to trimming and J lost 5 bases, with 14 bases between them. This CDR3 is 14 amino acids long. CDR1 is SGHNT, CDR2 YYREEE, per germline (reference sequence).